This T cell receptor (beta chain) is drawn from a study of T-cell memory formation after mild COVID-19 (dated by TCRdb to the early 2020s). For the study in its entirety: Most TCR sequence clusters were specific to one of the two donors. T-cell clones expanding and contracting after mild COVID-19 in two donors were tracked by longitudinal TCRalpha and TCRbeta repertoire sequencing. Two young, previously healthy adult volunteers, one female and one male, were included in the cohort. The research as a whole found: Some responding clones were found in pre-infection memory, which suggests that pre-existing cross-reactive memory T cells took part in the SARS-CoV-2 response. From day 15 to 85, contracting clones showed balanced CD4/CD8 phenotypes, whereas a second wave of clones that expanded from day 15 to 37 leaned towards CD4+. Contracting CD4+ clones were located mainly in the CM and EM memory subsets, whereas CD8+ clones were found to be enriched in EMRA. The second-wave clones that peaked on day 37 were not confirmed to be SARS-CoV-2 specific. The study included only a couple of mild cases, and larger cohorts that include severe cases with pre-infection samples were judged to be necessary.

The germline V gene provides CDR1 SGHRS and CDR2 YFSETQ. Trimming takes 4 bases from V and 8 bases from J, and the germline ends sit 21 bases apart. The CDR3 runs 15 residues from the cysteine to the phenylalanine. Only the CDR3 DNA stays, 45 bases, in frame from base 1. These reads were obtained on an Illumina NovaSeq 6000. Using 5'RACE with constant-segment primers, TCRalpha and TCRbeta cDNA libraries were constructed, with sample barcodes and unique molecular identifiers added in the process. Trizol reagent was used to extract RNA from every sample. The libraries were amplified in two PCR steps, and the second step added a second sample barcode and Illumina TruSeq adapters. Libraries were sequenced on an Illumina NovaSeq with 2 x 150 bp paired-end reads. In the original analysis: The reads were demultiplexed and collapsed into UMI-guided consensus sequences using migec v1.2.7. With mixcr v2.1.11, UMI consensuses were aligned to TRA and TRB V and J templates and assembled into clonotypes. A clonotype was counted as expanded or contracted only if both edgeR and NoisET called the change significant, with noise models trained on biological replicates. For edgeR calls, the cutoffs were a false discovery rate-adjusted p below 0.01 and a log2 fold-change threshold of 1. As an exploratory analysis of dynamics, max-normalized trajectories of the 1000 most abundant clonotypes were examined by PCA with hierarchical clustering. Separately sequenced CD4+ and CD8+ repertoires were used to assign the CD4 or CD8 phenotype of responding clones. Clones were called with MiXCR by TCRdb after fastp trimmed the public reads at Q25, and only in-frame beta chains were retained. Each CDR3 protein gets just one entry, which takes the most common genes and DNA from the rows behind it. What appears here as the V and J calls and clone size reflects TCRdb's work, not the paper's. The sample table records 200,000 to 250,000 distinct CDR3 sequences; around 8.8% of these occur just once. The top ten clones comprise approximately 3.3% of the sample.

Ficoll-Paque density gradient centrifugation was the method used to isolate PBMCs. Many counts were recorded for this clonotype. Its binding antigen is unknown. No quality values exist for individual bases; no much larger clone is one base distant. The V and J genes are TRBV5-1 and TRBJ1-2, with TRBD1 as a weak D call on 6 bases. The source is a man younger than 35 who had mild COVID-19 (a few samples of this study predate the infection). The sample titles of this study are shuffled in the database, so cell type and time point are left out; the donor was told from shared clones. Sequencing was performed on PBMCs or a T cell subset sorted from them (not recorded which). The CDR3 is CASSPLEQGLRGYTF. The sequence in DNA is TGCGCCAGCAGCCCTCTCGAACAGGGTCTCCGGGGCTACACCTTC.